A selection of T cell receptor beta chains follows, all from one sample in a study of blood T cell repertoires in COVID-19. Profiled with immunoSEQ multiplex PCR; TCRdb holds only in-frame clones, not every one. The sample includes 360,000 or so clones, roughly 86% of them seen just once. Sample: PBMCs or T cells enriched from blood (not recorded which). These receptors originate from a woman aged 25-40 years who had been exposed to COVID-19. The CDR3 runs from the conserved cysteine through the conserved F or W. The order of the fields is V gene, clone size, J gene, D gene, CDR3 DNA, CDR3 protein. D genes are given only for firm matches. The size of a clone is reported for some rows only, either as once, few or many, or as a class for expanded clones.

V gene: TRBV7-9
clone size: .
J gene: TRBJ2-2
D gene: TRBD1
CDR3 DNA: TGTGCCAGCAGCTTAGGCCCGACAGGGGGCAACGGGGAGCTGTTTTTT
CDR3 protein: CASSLGPTGGNGELFF

V gene: TRBV19
clone size: .
J gene: TRBJ2-7
D gene: .
CDR3 DNA: TGTGCCACCAAGTCCCGGGAGAACCCCTACGAGCAGTACTTC
CDR3 protein: CATKSRENPYEQYF

V gene: TRBV11-3
clone size: once
J gene: TRBJ2-2
D gene: TRBD2
CDR3 DNA: TGTGCCAGCAGCCCCATCGGGACTAGCGGGAGGGCCTATACCGGGGAGCTGTTTTTT
CDR3 protein: CASSPIGTSGRAYTGELFF

V gene: TRBV11-2
clone size: .
J gene: TRBJ2-3
D gene: .
CDR3 DNA: TGTGCCAGCTCCCTGTTCTGGGGCGGAGCAGATACGCAGTATTTT
CDR3 protein: CASSLFWGGADTQYF

V gene: TRBV5-1
clone size: .
J gene: TRBJ1-1
D gene: .
CDR3 DNA: TGCGCCAGCAGCTTGGAAGGGGCTAGGAACGCTGAAGCTTTCTTT
CDR3 protein: CASSLEGARNAEAFF

V gene: TRBV28
clone size: .
J gene: TRBJ2-1
D gene: TRBD1
CDR3 DNA: TGTGCCAGCAGCATGGGACAGACTTACTACAATGAGCAGTTCTTC
CDR3 protein: CASSMGQTYYNEQFF

V gene: TRBV30
clone size: .
J gene: TRBJ2-3
D gene: TRBD2
CDR3 DNA: TGTGCCTGGAGCGCGGGACTAGCCCACACAGATACGCAGTATTTT
CDR3 protein: CAWSAGLAHTDTQYF

V gene: TRBV5-1
clone size: .
J gene: TRBJ1-2
D gene: TRBD1
CDR3 DNA: TGCGCCAGCAGCTTAAGGACAGGGGATGGCTACACCTTC
CDR3 protein: CASSLRTGDGYTF

V gene: TRBV3-1/TRBV3-2
clone size: .
J gene: TRBJ1-1
D gene: TRBD1
CDR3 DNA: TGTGCCAGCAGACGGACAGGGAAAATGAACACTGAAGCTTTCTTT
CDR3 protein: CASRRTGKMNTEAFF

V gene: TRBV15
clone size: .
J gene: TRBJ2-2
D gene: .
CDR3 DNA: TGTGCCACCAGCAGAGATGATCCCCAGGGGCGCGCCCCAAACACCGGGGAGCTGTTTTTT
CDR3 protein: CATSRDDPQGRAPNTGELFF

V gene: TRBV5-1
clone size: few
J gene: TRBJ2-4
D gene: TRBD1
CDR3 DNA: TGCGCCAGCAGCTTGGACAGGGGGCTTACTCTCAGCATTCAGTACTTC
CDR3 protein: CASSLDRGLTLSIQYF

V gene: TRBV7-8
clone size: .
J gene: TRBJ1-2
D gene: TRBD1
CDR3 DNA: TGTGCCAGCAGCTTCGGACAGGGCGGTGGCTACACCTTC
CDR3 protein: CASSFGQGGGYTF

V gene: TRBV6-4
clone size: .
J gene: TRBJ2-1
D gene: TRBD2
CDR3 DNA: TGTGCCAGCAGAATGACTAGCGGAGACTACAATGAGCAGTTCTTC
CDR3 protein: CASRMTSGDYNEQFF

V gene: TRBV10-3
clone size: .
J gene: TRBJ2-2
D gene: TRBD2
CDR3 DNA: TGTGCCATCAGTGAGTCTCTAGCGGGCGACACCGGGGAGCTGTTTTTT
CDR3 protein: CAISESLAGDTGELFF

V gene: TRBV3-1/TRBV3-2
clone size: .
J gene: TRBJ1-3
D gene: .
CDR3 DNA: TGTGCCAGCAGCCAAGTGGGCTTTATGGCTGGAAACACCATATATTTT
CDR3 protein: CASSQVGFMAGNTIYF

V gene: TRBV10-1
clone size: .
J gene: TRBJ2-1
D gene: TRBD2
CDR3 DNA: TGCGCCAGCAGAGGACTAGCGGGGGTCAATGAGCAGTTCTTC
CDR3 protein: CASRGLAGVNEQFF

V gene: TRBV9
clone size: .
J gene: TRBJ1-2
D gene: .
CDR3 DNA: TGTGCCAGCAGCGTAGCTCCCGGGGGTGGCTACACCTTC
CDR3 protein: CASSVAPGGGYTF

V gene: TRBV11-2
clone size: .
J gene: TRBJ1-1
D gene: TRBD1
CDR3 DNA: TGTGCCAGCAGCTTAGTGTCTGGCGTCAGGGGGACGAACACTGAAGCTTTCTTT
CDR3 protein: CASSLVSGVRGTNTEAFF

V gene: TRBV9
clone size: few
J gene: TRBJ1-5
D gene: .
CDR3 DNA: TGTGCCAGCAGCGGGGGGGTAGGCAATCAGCCCCAGCATTTT
CDR3 protein: CASSGGVGNQPQHF

V gene: TRBV5-1
clone size: .
J gene: TRBJ1-1
D gene: TRBD1
CDR3 DNA: TGCGCCAGCAGCTTGGTGACAGGGGTAACTGAAGCTTTCTTT
CDR3 protein: CASSLVTGVTEAFF

V gene: TRBV10-3
clone size: .
J gene: TRBJ2-7
D gene: .
CDR3 DNA: TGTGCCATCAGTGAGTGGACTTCTCAGGTACGCGGCTCCTACGAGCAGTACTTC
CDR3 protein: CAISEWTSQVRGSYEQYF

V gene: TRBV7-7
clone size: .
J gene: TRBJ2-7
D gene: .
CDR3 DNA: TGTGCTAGCAGCTTAGGCGGCGGGCCAGATTACGAGCAGTACTTC
CDR3 protein: CASSLGGGPDYEQYF

V gene: TRBV6-1
clone size: .
J gene: TRBJ1-3
D gene: .
CDR3 DNA: TGTGCCAGCAGTGAAGGTACTGGAAACACCATATATTTT
CDR3 protein: CASSEGTGNTIYF

V gene: TRBV9
clone size: .
J gene: TRBJ1-6
D gene: .
CDR3 DNA: TGTGCCAGCAGCGTAGCTACAGGGACCAATTCACCCCTCCACTTT
CDR3 protein: CASSVATGTNSPLHF

V gene: TRBV11-3
clone size: few
J gene: TRBJ2-7
D gene: TRBD1
CDR3 DNA: TGTGCCAGCACCCGACAGGGGTGGGAGCAGTACTTC
CDR3 protein: CASTRQGWEQYF

V gene: TRBV5-1
clone size: .
J gene: TRBJ1-5
D gene: .
CDR3 DNA: TGCGCCAGCAGCACCGACAGCTATCAGCCCCAGCATTTT
CDR3 protein: CASSTDSYQPQHF

V gene: TRBV5-4
clone size: .
J gene: TRBJ1-4
D gene: .
CDR3 DNA: TGTGCCAGCAGCTTGGGGGCCGTTAATGAAAAACTGTTTTTT
CDR3 protein: CASSLGAVNEKLFF

V gene: TRBV2
clone size: .
J gene: TRBJ1-1
D gene: TRBD1
CDR3 DNA: TGTGCCAGCAGTGGGGTGACAGGGGACACTGAAGCTTTCTTT
CDR3 protein: CASSGVTGDTEAFF

V gene: TRBV11-3
clone size: .
J gene: TRBJ2-2
D gene: TRBD2
CDR3 DNA: TGTGCCAGCAGCTTAGGGCTAGCGGGAGTCGTCAGCGGGGAGCTGTTTTTT
CDR3 protein: CASSLGLAGVVSGELFF

V gene: TRBV27
clone size: .
J gene: TRBJ1-1
D gene: TRBD1
CDR3 DNA: TGTGCCAGCACGCGCGGGACAGGGGGTTTGAACACTGAAGCTTTCTTT
CDR3 protein: CASTRGTGGLNTEAFF

V gene: TRBV19
clone size: once
J gene: TRBJ2-2
D gene: .
CDR3 DNA: TGTGCCAGTGGTCGACGGGAGTCTCCCGGGGAGCTGTTTTTT
CDR3 protein: CASGRRESPGELFF

V gene: TRBV6-5
clone size: .
J gene: TRBJ1-2
D gene: .
CDR3 DNA: TGTGCCAGCAGTTACGATCAGGGAAGAGGCTACACCTTC
CDR3 protein: CASSYDQGRGYTF

V gene: TRBV2
clone size: once
J gene: TRBJ2-7
D gene: TRBD1
CDR3 DNA: TGTGCCAGCAGCGCAGGGCCGGGACAGATTACCTACGAGCAGTACTTC
CDR3 protein: CASSAGPGQITYEQYF

V gene: TRBV18
clone size: .
J gene: TRBJ1-1
D gene: .
CDR3 DNA: TGTGCCAGCTCACCAGGGGGGGGACCCACTGAAGCTTTCTTT
CDR3 protein: CASSPGGGPTEAFF

V gene: TRBV3-1/TRBV3-2
clone size: .
J gene: TRBJ1-5
D gene: TRBD1
CDR3 DNA: TGTGCCAGCAGCCAAGGACAGGGCCAGCTTGGGCCCCAGCATTTT
CDR3 protein: CASSQGQGQLGPQHF

V gene: TRBV7-9
clone size: .
J gene: TRBJ2-1
D gene: .
CDR3 DNA: TGTGCCAGCACCCGACACCTTTTGGATGAGCAGTTCTTC
CDR3 protein: CASTRHLLDEQFF

V gene: TRBV24-1
clone size: .
J gene: TRBJ1-2
D gene: .
CDR3 DNA: TGTGCCACCAGTGATTTCTCAAGCGGGTATGGCTACACCTTC
CDR3 protein: CATSDFSSGYGYTF

V gene: TRBV28
clone size: .
J gene: TRBJ2-6
D gene: TRBD2
CDR3 DNA: TGTGCCAGCAGTTCAATAGCGGGAGTGGTTTTTTCTGGGGCCAACGTCCTGACTTTC
CDR3 protein: CASSSIAGVVFSGANVLTF

V gene: TRBV19
clone size: once
J gene: TRBJ1-5
D gene: .
CDR3 DNA: TGTGCCAGTAGTACTCCGGGACTCCCTCATCAGCCCCAGCATTTT
CDR3 protein: CASSTPGLPHQPQHF

V gene: TRBV3-1/TRBV3-2
clone size: .
J gene: TRBJ2-7
D gene: TRBD1
CDR3 DNA: TGTGCCAGCAGCCAAGGGACAGGGTCCTACGAGCAGTACTTC
CDR3 protein: CASSQGTGSYEQYF

V gene: TRBV10-3
clone size: .
J gene: TRBJ1-1
D gene: .
CDR3 DNA: TGTGCCGTAACAGGGAGGGGAACTGAAGCTTTCTTT
CDR3 protein: CAVTGRGTEAFF

V gene: TRBV12-3/TRBV12-4
clone size: .
J gene: TRBJ1-6
D gene: .
CDR3 DNA: TGTGCCAGCAGTTTACTGAATTCACCCCTCCACTTT
CDR3 protein: CASSLLNSPLHF

V gene: TRBV7-9
clone size: .
J gene: TRBJ2-3
D gene: TRBD2
CDR3 DNA: TGTGCCAGCAGCTCCCGGACTAGCGGTCATACGCAGTATTTT
CDR3 protein: CASSSRTSGHTQYF

V gene: TRBV6-4
clone size: few
J gene: TRBJ2-7
D gene: TRBD1
CDR3 DNA: TGTGCCAGCAGACCATCCGGGACAGATTACGAGCAGTACTTC
CDR3 protein: CASRPSGTDYEQYF

V gene: TRBV19
clone size: few
J gene: TRBJ1-2
D gene: .
CDR3 DNA: TGTGCCAGTAGTACGGCTCGGGACTATCGTGACTATGGCTACACCTTC
CDR3 protein: CASSTARDYRDYGYTF

V gene: TRBV6-2/TRBV6-3
clone size: .
J gene: TRBJ2-5
D gene: TRBD2
CDR3 DNA: TGTGCCAGCAGTTACATGTTTTTAGGACTAGCGGAACAAGAGACCCAGTACTTC
CDR3 protein: CASSYMFLGLAEQETQYF

V gene: TRBV28
clone size: .
J gene: TRBJ1-6
D gene: TRBD1
CDR3 DNA: TGTGCCAGCAGGACTGGGACAGTCCTCTCCTATAATTCACCCCTCCACTTT
CDR3 protein: CASRTGTVLSYNSPLHF

V gene: TRBV9
clone size: .
J gene: TRBJ2-1
D gene: TRBD2
CDR3 DNA: TGTGCCAGCAGCCTCTACGGGACTAGCGAGAGTGAGCAGTTCTTC
CDR3 protein: CASSLYGTSESEQFF

V gene: TRBV4-2
clone size: .
J gene: TRBJ2-2
D gene: TRBD2
CDR3 DNA: TGTGCCAGCAGCCAAAAGGCTGCGGGAGGGTCCCACACCGGGGAGCTGTTTTTT
CDR3 protein: CASSQKAAGGSHTGELFF

V gene: TRBV10-1
clone size: .
J gene: TRBJ2-2
D gene: .
CDR3 DNA: TGCGCCAGCAGTGTGGACTCCGGGGAGCTGTTTTTT
CDR3 protein: CASSVDSGELFF

V gene: TRBV11-3
clone size: .
J gene: TRBJ2-3
D gene: TRBD2
CDR3 DNA: TGTGCCAGCAGCTTAGGTAGCGGGAGTTGGTCAGATACGCAGTATTTT
CDR3 protein: CASSLGSGSWSDTQYF

V gene: TRBV3-1/TRBV3-2
clone size: once
J gene: TRBJ2-7
D gene: .
CDR3 DNA: TGTGCCAGCAGCCAAGAACAGATTCCCCCCTACGAGCAGTACTTC
CDR3 protein: CASSQEQIPPYEQYF

V gene: TRBV19
clone size: .
J gene: TRBJ1-3
D gene: .
CDR3 DNA: TGTGCCAGTAGTACGTTTGGAAACACCATATATTTT
CDR3 protein: CASSTFGNTIYF

V gene: TRBV25-1
clone size: once
J gene: TRBJ2-1
D gene: TRBD2
CDR3 DNA: TGTGCCAGCAGTCCCCGACTAGCGGGGGCAGACAATGAGCAGTTCTTC
CDR3 protein: CASSPRLAGADNEQFF

V gene: TRBV15
clone size: once
J gene: TRBJ2-2
D gene: .
CDR3 DNA: TGTGCCACCAAAAACACGAACACCGGGGAGCTGTTTTTT
CDR3 protein: CATKNTNTGELFF